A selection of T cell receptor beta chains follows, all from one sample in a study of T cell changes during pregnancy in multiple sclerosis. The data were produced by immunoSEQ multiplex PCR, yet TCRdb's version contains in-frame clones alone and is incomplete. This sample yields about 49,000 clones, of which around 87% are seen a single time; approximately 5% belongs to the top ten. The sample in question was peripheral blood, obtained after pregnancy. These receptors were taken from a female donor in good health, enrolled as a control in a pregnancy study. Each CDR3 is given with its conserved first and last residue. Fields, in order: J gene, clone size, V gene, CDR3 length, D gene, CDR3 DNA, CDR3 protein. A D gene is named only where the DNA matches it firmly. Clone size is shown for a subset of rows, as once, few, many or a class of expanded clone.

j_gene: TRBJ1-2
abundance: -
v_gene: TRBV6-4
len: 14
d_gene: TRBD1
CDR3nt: TGTGCCAGCAGTGACCCGGCTAAGGGGGCGGGCTACACCTTC
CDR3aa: CASSDPAKGAGYTF

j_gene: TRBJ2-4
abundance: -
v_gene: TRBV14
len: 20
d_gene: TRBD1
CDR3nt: TGTGCCAGCAGCCAACTGCCCGGACCGACAGGGGCGGTAGGCAAAAACATTCAGTACTTC
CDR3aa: CASSQLPGPTGAVGKNIQYF

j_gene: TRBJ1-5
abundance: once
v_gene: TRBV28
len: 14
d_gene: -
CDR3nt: TGTGCCAGCAGGGAGATACTGAGCAATCAGCCCCAGCATTTT
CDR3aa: CASREILSNQPQHF

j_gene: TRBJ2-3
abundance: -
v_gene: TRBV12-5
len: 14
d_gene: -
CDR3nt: TGTGCTAGTGGTTTGGTGCCCTACACAGATACGCAGTATTTT
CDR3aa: CASGLVPYTDTQYF

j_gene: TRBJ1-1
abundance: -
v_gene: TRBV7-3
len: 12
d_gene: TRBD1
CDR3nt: TGTGCCAGCATGGACAGGGGAACTGAAGCTTTCTTT
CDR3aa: CASMDRGTEAFF

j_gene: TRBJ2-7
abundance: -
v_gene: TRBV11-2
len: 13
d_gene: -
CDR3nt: TGTGCCAGCAGCTGGCAACAAGCCTACGAGCAGTACTTC
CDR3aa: CASSWQQAYEQYF

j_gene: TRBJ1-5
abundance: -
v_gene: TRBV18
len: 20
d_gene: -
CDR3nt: TGTGCCAGCTCACGGACACCACCCGGCCCTCCCCGTTATGGCAATCAGCCCCAGCATTTT
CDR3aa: CASSRTPPGPPRYGNQPQHF

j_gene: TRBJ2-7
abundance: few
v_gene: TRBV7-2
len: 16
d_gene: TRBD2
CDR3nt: TGTGCCAGCAGCTTAGCAGCGGGGGGCTCTATGTACGAGCAGTACTTC
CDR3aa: CASSLAAGGSMYEQYF

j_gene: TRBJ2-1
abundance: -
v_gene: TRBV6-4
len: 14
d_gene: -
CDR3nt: TGTGCCAGCAGTGAGCGGGATGGCTACAATGAGCAGTTCTTC
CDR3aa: CASSERDGYNEQFF

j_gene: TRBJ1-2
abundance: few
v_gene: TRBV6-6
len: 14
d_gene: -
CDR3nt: TGTGCCGGAATGGCGACTGGTTTTAACTATGGCTACACCTTC
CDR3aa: CAGMATGFNYGYTF

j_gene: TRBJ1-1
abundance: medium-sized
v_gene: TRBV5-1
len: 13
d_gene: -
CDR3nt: TGCGCCAGCAGCTCCGGACAGAACACTGAAGCTTTCTTT
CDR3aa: CASSSGQNTEAFF

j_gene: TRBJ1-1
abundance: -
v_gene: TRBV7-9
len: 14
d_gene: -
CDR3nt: TGTGCCAGCACCTTAACAGGGAGCTACACTGAAGCTTTCTTT
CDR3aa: CASTLTGSYTEAFF

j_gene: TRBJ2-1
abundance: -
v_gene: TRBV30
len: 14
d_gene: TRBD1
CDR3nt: TGTGCCTGGGGGCCGGGACAGGGGGTCAATGAGCAGTTCTTC
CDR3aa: CAWGPGQGVNEQFF

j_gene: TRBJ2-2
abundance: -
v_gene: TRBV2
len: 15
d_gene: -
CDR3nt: TGTGCCAGCAGTGACGCAGGGGCGAACACCGGGGAGCTGTTTTTT
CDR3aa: CASSDAGANTGELFF

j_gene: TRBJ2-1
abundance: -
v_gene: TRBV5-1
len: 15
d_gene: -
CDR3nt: TGCGCCAGCAGCTTGGGACAGCCCTCCTACAATGAGCAGTTCTTC
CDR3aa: CASSLGQPSYNEQFF

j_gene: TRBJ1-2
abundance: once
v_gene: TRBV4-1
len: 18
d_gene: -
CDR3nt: TGCGCCAGCAGCCAAGATCCAACTGGACAGCGAAATAACTATGGCTACACCTTC
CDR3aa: CASSQDPTGQRNNYGYTF

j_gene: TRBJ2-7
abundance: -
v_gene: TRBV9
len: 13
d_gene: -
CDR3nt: TGTGCCAGCAGCGTTACCTCCCTCGGGGAGCAGTACTTC
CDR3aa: CASSVTSLGEQYF

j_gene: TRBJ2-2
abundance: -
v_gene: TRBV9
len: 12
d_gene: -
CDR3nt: TGTGCCAGCACCCCAGACACCGGGGAGCTGTTTTTT
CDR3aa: CASTPDTGELFF

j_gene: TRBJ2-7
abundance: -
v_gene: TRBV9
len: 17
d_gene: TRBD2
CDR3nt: TGTGCCAGCAGCGCCCCCTTTATGGGCGGGGGAGACAACGAGCAGTACTTC
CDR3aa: CASSAPFMGGGDNEQYF